A single sample is the source of the 16 T cell receptor beta chains below, sequenced in a study of tumor and adjacent non-tumor tissue in lung cancer. No cell sorting was done before RNA was extracted from the tissue. The library came from three nested PCR rounds adapted from ARM-PCR protocols. MiXCR, run by TCRdb on the multiplex PCR reads, gives a single entry per CDR3 protein. The top ten clones hold 15% of a sample with under 100,000 distinct CDR3 sequences, 61% of them seen once. Sequencing used lung tumor tissue. These receptor sequences come from a man aged 65 to 85 with non-small cell lung cancer.

The chain has TRBV7-9 and TRBJ2-3; D ambiguous. This CDR3 is 15 amino acids long. CDR1 and CDR2 from the germline V gene are SEHNR and FQNEAQ (reference sequence). The V end was cut by 1 base, the J end by 2 bases, with 10 bases between. CDR3 in DNA: TGTGCCAGCAGCTTAGGGGAACAGATCACAGATACGCAGTATTTT. Protein: CASSLGEQITDTQYF.

This clonotype has a single count. The J gene is TRBJ2-3, the V gene TRBV29-1; D ambiguous. V lost 1 base and J 6 bases, leaving 11 bases between the germline ends. Germline V gene data show CDR1 as SQVTM and CDR2 as ANQGSEA. The CDR3 extends over 13 amino acids. The CDR3 protein is CSVEVPQGDTQYF. CDR3 in DNA: TGCAGCGTTGAAGTTCCCCAAGGCGATACGCAGTATTTT.

Worth noting for this clonotype: A read error may produce the germline difference seen at one junction end. This sequence joins TRBV6-1 and TRBJ1-1; D ambiguous. CDR1 and CDR2 from the germline V gene are MNHNS and SASEGT. CDR3 size: 14 residues. CDR3: CVSSEWGTNTGAFF. The CDR3 DNA sequence: TGTGTCAGCAGTGAATGGGGTACCAACACTGGAGCTTTCTTT.

Regarding this clonotype: A much larger clone lies one base from this, so it may be a read error. The V call is TRBV20-1, the J call TRBJ1-1; D is unclear. CDR3 length equals 14 residues. Germline lookup yields CDR1 DFQATT and CDR2 SNEGSKA (reference sequence). V lost 3 bases and J 2 bases, leaving 13 bases between the germline ends. As DNA, the CDR3 is TGCAGTGCTAGGGGTCTGGACTCTAACACTGAAGCTTTCTTT. Protein sequence: CSARGLDSNTEAFF.

This clonotype has a single count. The germline gene is not matched at one end of the junction; a read error may be the cause. In nucleotides, the CDR3 is TGTAGCGTTGGCCCCGGGAAGAGGACGTACAATGAGCATTTCTTC. Protein sequence: CSVGPGKRTYNEHFF. The chain combines TRBV29-1 with TRBJ2-1; a weak D match, TRBD2 (5 bases). Per the germline V gene, CDR1 is SQVTM and CDR2 is ANQGSEA. The CDR3 runs 15 residues.

The count of this clonotype is one. Compared with germline, one end of the junction differs, possibly owing to a read error. V is TRBV29-1 and J is TRBJ2-5, with 8 bases aligning to TRBD1. Per the germline V gene, CDR1 is SQVTM and CDR2 is ANQGSEA. The length of the CDR3 is 16 residues. CDR3: CRVEKSGGQGVGTQYF. The CDR3 bases are TGCAGAGTTGAGAAGTCCGGAGGACAGGGCGTCGGGACCCAATACTTC. Based on the CDR3 plus reference TRBV29-1 and TRBJ2-5, the full variable domain is SAVISQKPSRDICQRGTSLTIQCQVDSQVTMMFWYRQQPGQSLTLIATANQGSEATYESGFVIDKFPISRPNLTFSTLTVSNMSPEDSSIYLCRVEKSGGQGVGTQYFGPGTRLLVL.

Comments on this clonotype: Compared with germline, one end of the junction differs, possibly owing to a read error. The CDR3 sequence is CAGSLDVTNNEQFF. As DNA, the CDR3 is TGTGCCGGCAGCTTAGATGTGACGAACAATGAGCAGTTCTTC. This sequence joins TRBV11-3 and TRBJ2-1; D is unresolved. Germline loops: CDR1 SGHNT, CDR2 YENEEA. The CDR3 runs to 14 residues.

V gene TRBV30 combines with J gene TRBJ2-4; a weak D match, TRBD1 (6 bases). Germline loops: CDR1 GTSNPN, CDR2 SVGIG (reference sequence). This CDR3 spans 15 amino acids. Trimming took 0 bases from V and 0 from J, leaving 9 bases between them. The CDR3 bases are TGTGCCTGGAGTGTGGGGGCTCTAGCCAAAAACATTCAGTACTTC. As protein: CAWSVGALAKNIQYF. The whole variable domain, filled in from reference TRBV30 and TRBJ2-4, reads SQTIHQWPATLVQPVGSPLSLECTVEGTSNPNLYWYRQAAGRGLQLLFYSVGIGQISSEVPQNLSASRPQDRQFILSSKKLLLSDSGFYLCAWSVGALAKNIQYFGAGTRLSVL.

The V and J genes are TRBV29-1 and TRBJ2-3, with D unresolved. The CDR3 has 13 amino acids. CDR1 and CDR2 from the germline V gene are SQVTM and ANQGSEA. V was pared by 2 bases and J by 10 bases, with 16 bases between. The CDR3 DNA reads TGCAGCGTTGAACCGGAAGGGCTAGAATCGCAGTATTTT. Its protein product is CSVEPEGLESQYF.

About this clonotype: At one end the junction does not follow the germline gene, possibly because of a read error. For the CDR3, the DNA is TGTGCCAGCAGTTACAAGCAGCCTGGACAGGCCCATGGGCAGTATTTC. The encoded protein is CASSYKQPGQAHGQYF. This chain links TRBV6-5 with TRBJ2-7; TRBD1 matches 7 bases. Germline V gene sequence: CDR1 MNHEY, CDR2 SVGAGI. This CDR3 has 16 amino acids.

This chain connects TRBV20-1 to TRBJ2-1, with TRBD2 as a possible D gene (5 bases). Germline V gene data show CDR1 as DFQATT and CDR2 as SNEGSKA (reference sequence). The CDR3 spans 14 residues. The CDR3 region has the DNA TGCAGCGCAAAACCTCTCGGGAAGGATATTGAGCAGTTCTTC. Protein product: CSAKPLGKDIEQFF.

This clonotype was counted many times. The CDR3 coding sequence is TGTGCCAGCAGCCTGCCGGGGGGCAGAAACATTCAGTACTTC. Amino acid sequence: CASSLPGGRNIQYF. The chain links TRBV11-2 to TRBJ2-4; the D gene is possibly TRBD2 (7 bases). CDR3 size: 14 residues. Germline V gene lookup returns CDR1 SGHAT and CDR2 FQNNGV. The V end was cut by 5 bases, the J end by 6 bases, with 14 bases between.

The table lists this clonotype with many counts. This sequence joins TRBV5-1 and TRBJ2-7, with 10 positions matching TRBD1. V was pared by 4 bases and J by 3 bases, with 7 bases of the junction left unmatched. Germline assignment: CDR1 SGHRS and CDR2 YFSETQ. The CDR3 spans 15 residues. The CDR3 nucleotides are TGCGCCAGCAGCCCGGGACAGGGGAACATCTACGAGCAGTACTTC. Encoded protein: CASSPGQGNIYEQYF. Complete variable domain (other parts from reference TRBV5-1 and TRBJ2-7): KAGVTQTPRYLIKTRGQQVTLSCSPISGHRSVSWYQQTPGQGLQFLFEYFSETQRNKGNFPGRFSGRQFSNSRSEMNVSTLELGDSALYLCASSPGQGNIYEQYFGPGTRLTVT.

As for this clonotype: The junction departs from the called germline gene at one end, perhaps through a read error. The gene calls are TRBV20-1 and TRBJ1-6; 9 bases fit TRBD1. There are 15 residues in the CDR3. Germline CDR1 is DFQATT and CDR2 is SNEGSKA (reference sequence). The CDR3 region is CNAVPGQGHNSPLHF. The DNA for the CDR3 is TGTAATGCTGTCCCGGGACAGGGACATAATTCACCCCTCCACTTT.

This clonotype was observed a few times. This may arise from a read error, as a much more abundant clone is one base away. The V call is TRBV6-6, the J call TRBJ1-2, with D perhaps matching TRBD1 (5 bases). From germline, CDR1 is MNHNY and CDR2 SVGAGI (reference sequence). The CDR3 is 13 amino acids. Here the CDR3 DNA reads TGTGTCAGCAGTACGACAGCCCCCCATGGCTACACCTTC. Residues: CVSSTTAPHGYTF.

This clonotype was seen a few times. One end of the junction fails to match germline, which may point to a read error. The chain is built from TRBV7-9 and TRBJ1-1; no definite D call. CDR1 is SEHNR, CDR2 FQNEAQ, per germline (reference sequence). This CDR3 has 13 amino acids. For the CDR3, the DNA is TGTGCCAGCTGCTTAGCGGGGTCGCCTTTAGCTTTCTTT. This sequence encodes CASCLAGSPLAFF.